These 14 T cell receptor beta chains share one sample of origin, sequenced in a study of T cells in Graves' hyperthyroidism and ophthalmopathy (dated by TCRdb to about 2019). To prepare the library, multiplex PCR was applied. Sequencing relied on an Illumina HiSeq 2000. TCR beta CDR3 regions were amplified from RNA transcripts. A first-round RT-PCR of the TCR CDR3 used the HTBI primer set with the Qiagen OneStep RT-PCR kit. TCRdb took the public reads, trimmed them with fastp at Q25, ran MiXCR for clone calling and kept in-frame beta chains. Under each unique CDR3 protein, matching rows form one entry showing the most common genes and DNA. The sample has hundreds of thousands of distinct CDR3 sequences on record, around 40% of them singletons. Of the sample, 31% is held by the ten largest clones. Sequencing was performed on blood. These receptors were obtained from a woman in her forties with Graves' hyperthyroidism.

Worth noting for this clonotype: Mismatch with germline at one junction end may stem from a read error. The J gene is TRBJ1-1, the V gene TRBV5-5; D is ambiguous. The CDR3 length is 17 residues. Germline V gene sequence: CDR1 SGHKS, CDR2 YYEKEE (reference sequence). The CDR3 region has the DNA TGCGCCAGCAGCCAAGTTGTGAGGGTCCACTTGAACACTGAAGCTTTCTTT. It codes for CASSQVVRVHLNTEAFF.

This clonotype was counted many times. The genes are TRBV11-3 and TRBJ2-5, with TRBD1 as a possible D gene (5 bases). The germline gives CDR1 SGHNT, CDR2 YENEEA. Trimming removed 3 bases at V and 3 bases at J, with 14 bases between. This CDR3 has 15 amino acids. The CDR3 sequence is CASSLEGLGEETQYF. CDR3 nucleotide sequence: TGTGCCAGCAGCTTGGAAGGGCTAGGGGAAGAGACCCAGTACTTC.

This chain joins TRBV6-5 and TRBJ2-7, with D possibly TRBD2 on 5 matching bases. With 4 bases removed from V and 3 bases from J, the gap between germline ends came to 16 bases. The CDR3 has 15 amino acids. CDR1 is MNHEY and CDR2 is SVGAGI in the germline V gene. In DNA form, the CDR3 reads TGTGCCAGCAGTTTCCGAGGACTGGTCGGCTACGAGCAGTACTTC. Translated: CASSFRGLVGYEQYF.

In its sample, this clonotype was seen a few times. This chain uses TRBV28 with TRBJ1-2; 8 positions agree with TRBD1. The CDR3 has 15 residues. The junction had 7 bases not matched to a gene; V was cut back by 3 bases and J by 4 bases. Per germline, CDR1 MDHEN and CDR2 SYDVKM. The CDR3 region is CASSFTSGQGYGYTF. CDR3 DNA sequence: TGTGCCAGCAGTTTTACAAGCGGACAGGGCTATGGCTACACCTTC.

As for this clonotype: This clone may be a read error of a much larger clone one base away. The J gene is TRBJ1-2, the V gene TRBV9, with 11 bases lining up with TRBD1. The CDR3 loop spans 15 amino acids. CDR1 is SGDLS, CDR2 YYNGEE, per germline. CDR3 residues: CAGSVEDRGRRGYTF. The DNA for the CDR3 is TGTGCCGGCAGCGTTGAGGACAGGGGGCGACGGGGCTACACCTTC.

Only a few counts were recorded for this clonotype. The chain couples TRBV10-3 to TRBJ2-2, with D perhaps matching TRBD1 (5 bases). V was trimmed by 10 bases and J by 7 bases, leaving 22 bases between them. The germline gives CDR1 ENHRY, CDR2 SYGVKD. The CDR3 is made up of 15 amino acids. CDR3 amino acids: CATRRSTVVGGELFF. The CDR3 DNA follows: TGTGCCACCCGGAGATCGACAGTAGTTGGCGGGGAGCTGTTTTTT.

V is TRBV9 and J is TRBJ2-2; perhaps D is TRBD1 or TRBD2 (6 bases each). V lost 2 bases to trimming and J lost 7 bases, with 12 bases between them. CDR1 is SGDLS, CDR2 YYNGEE, per germline. The CDR3 extends over 14 amino acids. CDR3 DNA sequence: TGTGCCAGCAGCGTGTCGGGGGCCAACGGGGAGCTGTTTTTT. Translated, it gives CASSVSGANGELFF.

This clonotype occurred once. This chain uses TRBV7-9 with TRBJ1-2; D uncertain. Germline V gene lookup returns CDR1 SEHNR and CDR2 FQNEAQ (reference sequence). The CDR3 totals 14 residues. Trimming removed 4 bases at V and 7 bases at J, with 16 bases between. CDR3 sequence reads: CASSSPEGLLGYTF. DNA of the CDR3: TGTGCCAGCAGCTCTCCCGAAGGCCTGCTTGGCTACACCTTC.

This clonotype was seen more than once but under ten times. The chain joins TRBV10-2 to TRBJ2-7, with D possibly being TRBD2 (5 bases). CDR1 is WSHSY, CDR2 SAAADI, per germline. The CDR3 is 12 residues long. Trimming cost V 4 bases and J 5 bases, with 9 bases left between them. CDR3: CASSADWDEQYF. The CDR3 nucleotides read TGCGCCAGCAGTGCGGACTGGGACGAGCAGTACTTC.

Comments on this clonotype: Lacking the conserved final phenylalanine or tryptophan, this CDR3 likely reflects a read error. The chain combines TRBV6-5 with TRBJ1-5; tentatively, D is TRBD1 (6 bases). This CDR3 has 14 amino acids. CDR1 is MNHEY, CDR2 SVGAGI, per germline. V shed 6 bases and J shed 6 bases, with 15 bases lying between them. Here the CDR3 reads CASRGAGNGQPQHS. The DNA of the CDR3 is TGTGCCAGCAGGGGGGCAGGGAACGGTCAGCCCCAGCATTCT.

As regards this clonotype: A read error may be the cause here, since a much bigger clone is one base away. The genes are TRBV7-2 and TRBJ2-2; the match to TRBD1 covers 7 bases. The J segment lost 2 bases and the V segment lost 3 bases, leaving 3 bases of the junction unmatched. CDR3 length equals 15 residues. The germline V gene encodes CDR1 SGHTA and CDR2 FQGNSA. CDR3 in amino acids: CASSLGQYNTGELFF. For the CDR3, the DNA is TGTGCCAGCAGCTTGGGACAGTATAACACCGGGGAGCTGTTTTTT.

The chain employs TRBV5-1 and TRBJ1-4; D is unclear. V dropped 4 bases and J dropped 5 bases, with 18 bases sitting between them. CDR3 length equals 16 residues. Germline V lookup: CDR1 SGHRS, CDR2 YFSETQ. CDR3 nucleotide sequence: TGCGCCAGCAGCGCGAGCGGATGGGCGGTGAATGAAAAACTGTTTTTT. Its translation: CASSASGWAVNEKLFF.

At least ten counts were recorded for this clonotype. This chain uses TRBV4-3 with TRBJ1-2, with a tentative D call TRBD1 (6 bases). Per germline, CDR1 LGHNA and CDR2 YSLEER. The CDR3 has 14 residues. Trimming stripped 3 bases from V and 5 bases from J, with 13 bases between. The CDR3 region has the DNA TGCGCCAGCAGCCAGGCAGGGGAAGGATATGGCTACACCTTC. This translates into CASSQAGEGYGYTF.

This clonotype was recorded a few times. V gene TRBV20-1 combines with J gene TRBJ1-5, with D tentatively TRBD1 (5 bases). V lost 3 bases, J lost 3 bases, and 15 bases lay in between. CDR1 is DFQATT and CDR2 is SNEGSKA in the germline V gene (reference sequence). CDR3 length: 15 amino acids. The CDR3 coding sequence is TGCAGTGCTAGGATAGCCGGCAGGGACAATCAGCCCCAGCATTTT. It yields the protein CSARIAGRDNQPQHF.